What follows describes a single T cell receptor (beta chain). Germline V gene lookup returns CDR1 SGHRS and CDR2 YFSETQ. V lost 5 bases and J lost 5; bases outside the gene matches: 10. The CDR3 length is 15 residues. This sample was taken from a study of blood T cell repertoires in COVID-19. The table came from immunoSEQ multiplex PCR; TCRdb's copy has only in-frame clones and leaves some out. The data show just over 65,000 clones, 86% seen once. The clonotype comes from a man in his thirties or forties with acute or convalescent COVID-19. The sequencing sample was made of peripheral blood. The chain combines TRBV5-1 with TRBJ1-1; TRBD1 agrees at 9 bases. The CDR3 bases are TGCGCCAGCAGACCGACAGGGGGTAAGGTAACTGAAGCTTTCTTT. The encoded protein is CASRPTGGKVTEAFF.